In this sample, the clone carrying this TCR beta chain turned up a few times. These data are taken from a study of blood T cells in healthy people across ages. The V gene's germline CDR1 is SQVTM and CDR2 ANQGSEA. Trimming took 4 bases from V and 3 from J, leaving 9 bases between them. This CDR3 spans 12 amino acids. A second PCR of 7 to 11 cycles used a sample-barcoded 5' primer and a J-beta primer mix. TCRdb reprocessed the 5' RACE reads via MiXCR and lists one record per CDR3 protein. Among 1.5 million to 2 million distinct CDR3 sequences listed, roughly 52% were seen once. Samples had at least 6 million PBMCs isolated from them.

This sequence joins TRBV29-1 and TRBJ2-5, with D perhaps being TRBD1 or TRBD2 (5 bases each). The sequencing input was blood. The receptor comes from a woman aged 40 to 55 in good health. Written as DNA, the CDR3 is TGCAGCGTTGTGGTGGGGGAAGAGACCCAGTACTTC. This gives the protein CSVVVGEETQYF.